The table lists the clone carrying this T cell receptor beta chain with a count of one. As yet, its antigen is unknown. The authors extracted RNA and reverse transcribed it into cDNA as the sequencing template. This table comes from immunoSEQ multiplex PCR, and its TCRdb copy is limited to in-frame clones, with some not included. The top ten clones hold roughly 0.67% of a sample with about 190,000 clones, 45% to 75% of them seen once. Treatment given: oral pan-JAK inhibitor, 5-10 mg twice daily. This sample is drawn from a study of CD8+ T cells in alopecia areata. V shed 6 bases and J 0 bases; nucleotides not matched to a gene: 5. Germline CDR1 reads MNHEY; CDR2 reads SMNVEV (reference sequence). The CDR3 runs to 15 residues. Study-wide results and limits: Shared TCR sequences were less clear between patients than in mice, possibly partly from HLA diversity. Many expanded lesional clones remained in scalp and blood on tofacitinib. Elevated clonality characterized lesional scalp relative to normal scalp, particularly in alopecia totalis/universalis. Just one nonresponder means the tie between baseline CD8+ expansion and response stays uncertain.

The sample consisted of CD4+ T cells sorted from blood, taken at week 4, from a patient treated with tofacitinib. The receptor comes from a human donor with alopecia areata. The V and J genes are TRBV27 and TRBJ1-1; 9 bases agree with TRBD1. The CDR3, as DNA: TGTGCCAGCAGCCGGACAGGGGTGATGAACACTGAAGCTTTCTTT. Its translation: CASSRTGVMNTEAFF.